A single sample is the source of the 16 T cell receptor beta chains below, sequenced in a study of blood T cells in healthy people across ages. A second about 7 to 11 cycle PCR used barcoded and J-beta primers. TCRdb fed the 5' RACE reads into MiXCR, producing one record per CDR3 protein. The sample records 1.5 million to 2 million distinct CDR3 sequences, 40% to 55% being singletons. What was sequenced was blood. These receptors all stem from a woman between 35 and 50 years old in good health.

Note on this clonotype: Just one base apart from a much larger clone, this may be a read error. The chain links TRBV5-1 to TRBJ2-7, with unresolved D. Germline CDR1 and CDR2: SGHRS and YFSETQ. This CDR3 is 13 amino acids long. CDR3 loop: CASSWHQDAEQHF. CDR3 in DNA: TGCGCCAGCAGCTGGCATCAGGATGCCGAGCAGCACTTC.

At least ten counts were recorded for this clonotype. The rearrangement links TRBV4-3 to TRBJ2-5; 7 nucleotides line up with TRBD2. Germline loops: CDR1 LGHNA, CDR2 YSLEER. With 4 bases clipped from V and 5 bases from J, the junction kept 4 bases outside the gene matches. This CDR3 has 13 amino acids. The CDR3 here is CASSPWGGETQYF. Written as DNA, the CDR3 is TGCGCCAGCAGCCCCTGGGGGGGTGAGACCCAGTACTTC.

CDR3 sequence (DNA): TGTGCCAGCAGCCAGCTTCGGGGTGGTGCGTACACTAACTATGGCTACACCTTC. This codes for CASSQLRGGAYTNYGYTF. The chain links TRBV4-2 to TRBJ1-2, with no clear D. This CDR3 region has 18 residues. Germline loops: CDR1 LGHNA, CDR2 YNFKEQ. V was trimmed by 3 bases and J by 0 bases, leaving 20 bases between them.

The chain combines TRBV9 with TRBJ2-2, with a weak D call TRBD1 (6 bases). Trimming shortened V by 5 bases and J by 0 bases, and 20 bases separated the two germline ends. This CDR3 is 18 amino acids long. Germline V CDR1 and CDR2: SGDLS, YYNGEE. Here the CDR3 DNA reads TGTGCCAGCAGTGGTGCGGACAGTCGAAGTACGAACACCGGGGAGCTGTTTTTT. Encoded protein: CASSGADSRSTNTGELFF.

This clonotype showed up just a few times. The rearrangement links TRBV2 to TRBJ2-1; 13 positions match TRBD2. Germline assignment: CDR1 SNHLY and CDR2 FYNNEI. Unmatched junction bases numbered 12, after V lost 7 bases and J lost 6 bases. This CDR3 contains 17 residues. CDR3 coding DNA: TGTGCCAGCACCTCAACTGAAACTAGCGGGGGGGCCAATGAGCAGTTCTTC. It encodes CASTSTETSGGANEQFF.

In this sample, this clonotype turned up many times. The rearrangement uses TRBV4-1 and TRBJ2-7; TRBD2 agrees at 7 bases. Germline values: CDR1 MGHRA, CDR2 YSYEKL. V trimming: 0 bases; J trimming: 4 bases; junction bases outside the gene matches: 6. The CDR3 has 15 amino acids. The CDR3 DNA sequence: TGCGCCAGCAGCCAAGAAGGGGACTATTTTTACGAGCAGTACTTC. Translating it yields CASSQEGDYFYEQYF.

V usage is TRBV12-3 or TRBV12-4 and J usage is TRBJ2-1; TRBD2 matches at 11 bases. The CDR3 spans 16 residues. V shed 6 bases, J shed 4 bases, and the junction held 8 bases outside the gene matches. In DNA, the CDR3 is TGTGCCAGCAGAAATCCGGGACTAGCGGAATACAATGAGCAGTTCTTC. Protein sequence: CASRNPGLAEYNEQFF.

The gene calls are TRBV5-4 and TRBJ2-3; 8 nucleotides align to TRBD1. V gave up 4 bases and J gave up 5 bases; unmatched junction bases: 6. Germline V gives CDR1 SGHNT, CDR2 YYREEE (reference sequence). CDR3 length: 14 residues. The DNA for the CDR3 is TGTGCCAGCAGCGCCGGACAGGGAAGAGATACGCAGTATTTT. This gives the protein CASSAGQGRDTQYF.

This chain joins TRBV6-1 and TRBJ1-2, with TRBD1 as a possible D gene (5 bases). Per the germline V gene, CDR1 is MNHNS and CDR2 is SASEGT. This CDR3 contains 18 residues. The V end was cut by 6 bases, the J end by 6 bases, with 29 bases between. CDR3 sequence: CASSPVGSGLWSLDGYTF. In nucleotides, the CDR3 is TGTGCCAGCAGCCCCGTAGGTTCGGGGCTATGGTCGCTTGATGGCTACACCTTC.

As regards this clonotype: The junction does not match germline at one end; this may be a read error. CDR3 DNA: TGCGCCAGCAGCCTTAGCCACAGCTACAATGAGCAGTTCTTC. Encoded protein: CASSLSHSYNEQFF. V is TRBV11-3 and J is TRBJ2-1; D remains unclear. In germline, CDR1 is SGHNT, CDR2 YENEEA. This CDR3 region has 14 residues.

The chain is built from TRBV20-1 and TRBJ2-7; tentatively, D is TRBD1 (6 bases). Trimming stripped 3 bases from V and 3 bases from J, with 18 bases between. The CDR3 has 15 residues. From germline, CDR1 is DFQATT and CDR2 SNEGSKA (reference sequence). The chain's CDR3 is CSARETGYPIYEQYF. In DNA form, the CDR3 reads TGCAGTGCTAGGGAAACAGGGTACCCCATCTACGAGCAGTACTTC.

The J gene is TRBJ2-1, the V gene TRBV7-9; 12 nucleotides align to TRBD2. The CDR3 extends over 13 amino acids. The ends lost 5 bases at V and 15 bases at J; junction bases unmatched: 8. Per germline, CDR1 SEHNR and CDR2 FQNEAQ (reference sequence). CDR3 bases: TGTGCCAGCAGCCGACTAGCGGGGGACCCCGGGTTCTTC. The encoded protein is CASSRLAGDPGFF.

V is TRBV20-1 and J is TRBJ2-4, with D tentatively TRBD1 (6 bases). The CDR3 sequence is 16 residues long. V was clipped by 0 bases and J by 2 bases, with 14 bases between them. Germline CDR1 is DFQATT and CDR2 is SNEGSKA (reference sequence). The CDR3 sequence: CSARDLTGTTKNIQYF. CDR3 DNA sequence: TGCAGTGCTAGAGATTTAACCGGGACAACCAAAAACATTCAGTACTTC.

This clonotype showed up just a few times. The rearrangement uses TRBV2 and TRBJ2-1; 10 nucleotides agree with TRBD1. Losses at the gene ends were 4 bases for V and 5 bases for J; bases not matched to a gene: 2. CDR3 size: 14 residues. Germline CDR1 is SNHLY and CDR2 is FYNNEI. CDR3 sequence: CASSAGTGDNEQFF. The CDR3 region has the DNA TGTGCCAGCAGTGCGGGGACAGGGGACAATGAGCAGTTCTTC.

This clonotype was seen more than once but under ten times. This chain connects TRBV28 to TRBJ1-5; no definite D call. Deletions cut 3 bases from V and 0 bases from J, with 12 bases between. The germline gives CDR1 MDHEN, CDR2 SYDVKM. The CDR3 is 16 amino acids. The CDR3: CASSFGGDYSNQPQHF. The CDR3 DNA follows: TGTGCCAGCAGTTTTGGTGGAGATTATAGCAATCAGCCCCAGCATTTT.

This clonotype was detected a few times. The V gene is TRBV4-2, the J gene TRBJ2-1, with D hard to call. Per the germline V gene, CDR1 is LGHNA and CDR2 is YNFKEQ. Deletions cut 1 base from V and 7 bases from J, with 5 bases between. This CDR3 region has 12 residues. CDR3 nucleotides: TGTGCCAGCAGCCAAGCTGGGAATGAGCAGTTCTTC. This encodes CASSQAGNEQFF.